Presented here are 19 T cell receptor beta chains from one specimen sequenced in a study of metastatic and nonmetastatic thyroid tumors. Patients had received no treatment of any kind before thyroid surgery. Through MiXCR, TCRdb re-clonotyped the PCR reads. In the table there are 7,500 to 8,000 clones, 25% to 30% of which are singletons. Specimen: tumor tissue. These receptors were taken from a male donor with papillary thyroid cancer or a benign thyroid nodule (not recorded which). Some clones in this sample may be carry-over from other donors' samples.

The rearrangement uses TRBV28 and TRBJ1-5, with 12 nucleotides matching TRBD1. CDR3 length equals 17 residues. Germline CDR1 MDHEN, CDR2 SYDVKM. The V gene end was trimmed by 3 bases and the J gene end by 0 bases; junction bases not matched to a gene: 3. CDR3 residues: CASSLGTGGHSNQPQHF. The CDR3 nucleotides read TGTGCCAGCAGTTTGGGGACAGGGGGCCATAGCAATCAGCCCCAGCATTTT. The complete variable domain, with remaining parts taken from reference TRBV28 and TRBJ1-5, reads DVKVTQSSRYLVKRTGEKVFLECVQDMDHENMFWYRQDPGLGLRLIYFSYDVKMKEKGDIPEGYSVSREKKERFSLILESASTNQTSMYLCASSLGTGGHSNQPQHFGDGTRLSIL.

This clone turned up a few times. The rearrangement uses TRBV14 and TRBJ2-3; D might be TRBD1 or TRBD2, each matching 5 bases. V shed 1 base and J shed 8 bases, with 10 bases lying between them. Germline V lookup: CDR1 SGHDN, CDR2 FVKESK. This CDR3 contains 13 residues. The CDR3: CASSQAGGSTQYF. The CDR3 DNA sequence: TGTGCCAGCAGCCAAGCTGGGGGATCTACGCAGTATTTT.

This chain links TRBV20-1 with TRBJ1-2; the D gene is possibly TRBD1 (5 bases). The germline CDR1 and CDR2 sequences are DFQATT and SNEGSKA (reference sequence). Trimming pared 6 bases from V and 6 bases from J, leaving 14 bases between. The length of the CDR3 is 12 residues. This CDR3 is CSAIQGPHGYTF. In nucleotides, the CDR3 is TGCAGTGCCATTCAGGGTCCGCATGGCTACACCTTC.

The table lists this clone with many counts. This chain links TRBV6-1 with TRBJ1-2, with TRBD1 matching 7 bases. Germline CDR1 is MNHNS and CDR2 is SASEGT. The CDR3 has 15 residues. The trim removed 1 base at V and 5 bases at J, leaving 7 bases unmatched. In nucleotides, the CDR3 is TGTGCCAGCAGTGAAGAGGGTAACAGGGGTTATGGCTACACCTTC. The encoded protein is CASSEEGNRGYGYTF.

CDR3 DNA sequence: TGCAGTGCTAGAGAGAGCCAGGGGGGGTATGGCTACACCTTC. It translates to CSARESQGGYGYTF. The chain combines TRBV20-1 with TRBJ1-2, with TRBD1 identical over 7 bases. The CDR3 contains 14 residues. Germline V gene sequence: CDR1 DFQATT, CDR2 SNEGSKA (reference sequence). Trimming removed 0 bases from V and 5 bases from J; junction bases left unmatched: 6.

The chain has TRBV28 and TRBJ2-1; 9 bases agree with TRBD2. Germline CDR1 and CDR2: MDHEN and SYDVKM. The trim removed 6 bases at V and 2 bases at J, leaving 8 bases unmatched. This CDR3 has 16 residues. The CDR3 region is CASSTFSGRTYNEQFF. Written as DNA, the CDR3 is TGTGCCAGCAGCACATTTAGCGGGAGAACCTACAATGAGCAGTTCTTC. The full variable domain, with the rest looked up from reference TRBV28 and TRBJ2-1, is DVKVTQSSRYLVKRTGEKVFLECVQDMDHENMFWYRQDPGLGLRLIYFSYDVKMKEKGDIPEGYSVSREKKERFSLILESASTNQTSMYLCASSTFSGRTYNEQFFGPGTRLTVL.

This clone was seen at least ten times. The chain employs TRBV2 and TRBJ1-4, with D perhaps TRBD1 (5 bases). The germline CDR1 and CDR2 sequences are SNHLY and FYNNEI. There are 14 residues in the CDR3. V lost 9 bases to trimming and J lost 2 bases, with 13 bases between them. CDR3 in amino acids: CASSRGLTNEKLFF. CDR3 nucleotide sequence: TGTGCCAGTTCCCGGGGCTTGACTAATGAAAAACTGTTTTTT.

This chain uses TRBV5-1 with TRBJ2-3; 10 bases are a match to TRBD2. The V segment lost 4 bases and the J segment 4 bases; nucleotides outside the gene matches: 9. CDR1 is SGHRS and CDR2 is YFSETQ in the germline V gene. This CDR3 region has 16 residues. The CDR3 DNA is TGCGCCAGCAGCCCCAAGGCAAGCGGGGGGGCAGATACGCAGTATTTT. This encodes CASSPKASGGADTQYF.

CDR3 DNA sequence: TGTGCCAGCAGCTCGCGGACTAGCGAAGTACATAATGAGCAGTTCTTC. This codes for CASSSRTSEVHNEQFF. This chain uses TRBV11-2 with TRBJ2-1; TRBD2 matches 9 bases. Germline CDR1 and CDR2: SGHAT and FQNNGV. The CDR3 runs 16 residues. Losses at the gene ends were 4 bases for V and 7 bases for J; bases not matched to a gene: 11.

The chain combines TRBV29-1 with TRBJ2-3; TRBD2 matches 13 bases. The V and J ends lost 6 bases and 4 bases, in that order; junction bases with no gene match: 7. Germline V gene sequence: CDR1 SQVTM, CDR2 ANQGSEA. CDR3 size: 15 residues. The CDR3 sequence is CSVDETSGRPDTQYF. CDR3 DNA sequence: TGCAGCGTCGACGAGACTAGCGGGAGGCCAGATACGCAGTATTTT.

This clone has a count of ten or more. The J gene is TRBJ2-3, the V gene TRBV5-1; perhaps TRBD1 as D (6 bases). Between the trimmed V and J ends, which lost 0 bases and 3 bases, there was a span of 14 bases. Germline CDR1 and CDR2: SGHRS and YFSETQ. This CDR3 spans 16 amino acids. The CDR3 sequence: CASSLEGGYSTDTQYF. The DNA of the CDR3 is TGCGCCAGCAGCTTGGAAGGGGGATACTCAACAGATACGCAGTATTTT. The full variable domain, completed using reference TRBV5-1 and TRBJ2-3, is KAGVTQTPRYLIKTRGQQVTLSCSPISGHRSVSWYQQTPGQGLQFLFEYFSETQRNKGNFPGRFSGRQFSNSRSEMNVSTLELGDSALYLCASSLEGGYSTDTQYFGPGTRLTVL.

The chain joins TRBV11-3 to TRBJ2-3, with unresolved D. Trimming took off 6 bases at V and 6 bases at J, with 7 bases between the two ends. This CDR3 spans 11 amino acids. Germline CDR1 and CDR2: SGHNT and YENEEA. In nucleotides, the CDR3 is TGTGCCAGCAGTCTAACTGATACGCAGTATTTT. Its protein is CASSLTDTQYF.

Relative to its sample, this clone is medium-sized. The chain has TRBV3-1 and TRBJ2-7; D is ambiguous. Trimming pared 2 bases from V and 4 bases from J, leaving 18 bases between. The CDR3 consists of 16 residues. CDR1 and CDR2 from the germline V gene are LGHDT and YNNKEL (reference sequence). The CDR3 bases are TGTGCCAGCAGCCAATTTTTGGACCCCGCGAGGTACGAGCAGTACTTC. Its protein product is CASSQFLDPARYEQYF.

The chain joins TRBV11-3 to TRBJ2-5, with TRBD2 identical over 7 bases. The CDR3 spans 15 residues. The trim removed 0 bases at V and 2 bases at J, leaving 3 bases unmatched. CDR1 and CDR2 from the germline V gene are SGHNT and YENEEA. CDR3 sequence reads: CASSLDGGGQETQYF. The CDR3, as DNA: TGTGCCAGCAGCTTAGATGGGGGAGGGCAAGAGACCCAGTACTTC.

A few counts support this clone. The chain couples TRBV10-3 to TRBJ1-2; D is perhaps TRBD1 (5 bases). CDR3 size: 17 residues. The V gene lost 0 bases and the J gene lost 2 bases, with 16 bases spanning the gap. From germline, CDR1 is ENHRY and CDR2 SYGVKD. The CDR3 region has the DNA TGTGCCATCAGTGAGTCGATTCAGGGCAGTTCGAACTATGGCTACACCTTC. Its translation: CAISESIQGSSNYGYTF.

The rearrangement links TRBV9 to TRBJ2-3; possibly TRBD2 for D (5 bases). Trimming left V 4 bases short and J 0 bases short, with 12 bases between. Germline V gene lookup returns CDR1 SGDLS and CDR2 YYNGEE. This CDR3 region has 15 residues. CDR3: CASSRLSTSTDTQYF. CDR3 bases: TGTGCCAGCAGCCGACTAAGTACTAGCACAGATACGCAGTATTTT.

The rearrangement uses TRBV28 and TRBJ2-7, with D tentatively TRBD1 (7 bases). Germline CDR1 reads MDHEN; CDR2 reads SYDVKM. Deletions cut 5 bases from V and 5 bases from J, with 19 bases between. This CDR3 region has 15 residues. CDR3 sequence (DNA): TGTGCCAGCAGTGCCCGACAGGGAGGCAAGGACGAGCAGTACTTC. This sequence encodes CASSARQGGKDEQYF.

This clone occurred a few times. CDR3 region: CASSGAREGSLEQFF. The CDR3, as DNA: TGTGCCAGCAGCGGTGCAAGGGAGGGATCTTTGGAGCAGTTCTTC. The V call is TRBV9, the J call TRBJ2-1; 7 bases match TRBD2. This CDR3 has 15 amino acids. CDR1 is SGDLS and CDR2 is YYNGEE in the germline V gene. J was trimmed by 10 bases and V by 3 bases; bases with no gene match: 13.

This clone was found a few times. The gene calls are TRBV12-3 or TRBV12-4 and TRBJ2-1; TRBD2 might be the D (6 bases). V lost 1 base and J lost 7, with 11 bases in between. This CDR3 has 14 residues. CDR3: CASSLVASANEQFF. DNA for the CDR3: TGTGCCAGCAGTTTAGTGGCTAGCGCGAATGAGCAGTTCTTC.